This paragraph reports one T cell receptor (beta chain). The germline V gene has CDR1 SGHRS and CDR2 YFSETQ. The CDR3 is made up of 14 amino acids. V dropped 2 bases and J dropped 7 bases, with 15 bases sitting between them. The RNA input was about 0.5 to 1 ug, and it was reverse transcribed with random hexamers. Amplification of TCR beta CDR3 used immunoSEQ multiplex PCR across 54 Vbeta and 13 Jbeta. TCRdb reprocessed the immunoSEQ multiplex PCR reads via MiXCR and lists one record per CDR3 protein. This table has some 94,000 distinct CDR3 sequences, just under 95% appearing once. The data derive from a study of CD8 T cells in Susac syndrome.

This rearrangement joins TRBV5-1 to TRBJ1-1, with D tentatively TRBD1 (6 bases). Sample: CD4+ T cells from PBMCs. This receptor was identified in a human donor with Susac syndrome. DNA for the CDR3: TGCGCCAGCAGCTTACCGACAGGTAGGAGTGAAGCTTTCTTT. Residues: CASSLPTGRSEAFF.